This T cell receptor beta chain was profiled in a study of cytomegalovirus exposure and HLA in healthy donors listed by TCRdb under 2017. Study-level background: An earlier analysis of roughly 570 of the donors reported around 280 Gb of sequence data and 95 million to 130 million unique TCR beta sequences obtained from approximately 180 million T cells. The study was designed to test whether signatures of past pathogen exposure could be identified by cataloging public T cell receptors. To predict cytomegalovirus infection status, the study combined high-throughput TCR immunosequencing, statistical association of individual TCRs with disease status, and machine learning. Along with the approximately 620-subject first cohort, a separate validation cohort of over a hundred different subjects was used. Because of strong linkage in the cohort, four to six DR-DQ haplotypes were treated as single units for association and clustering. The genetic ancestry cluster associated with self-reported Caucasian donors included 80% to 90% of the roughly 400 genotyped donors. The study used immunosequencing to profile the T cell repertoires of around 600 subjects and linked those repertoires to cytomegalovirus serostatus. Rather than drawing on any new phenotypic data, the later analysis identified candidate immune exposures from TCR beta sequences and the way those sequences occurred across donors. To decide whether each TCR beta V gene segment behaved as functional or pseudogenic, an earlier analysis of 587 of the donors relied on high-throughput TCR beta sequencing. Approximately 310 gigabases of sequencing data and 70 million to 95 million unique TCR sequences made up an early release that covered several hundred HLA-typed donors. Among about 410 genotyped donors of the cohort, an average of around 250,000 unique TCR beta nucleotide sequences was sequenced per donor, of which approximately 19% were non-productive. Every discovery cohort repertoire had been produced on one sequencing platform. Alongside the repertoire data, information on donor age, sex, ethnicity and CMV serostatus was compiled. Typing coverage varied by locus: 629-630 donors for A, B, C, DRB1 and DQB1; approximately 500 for DQA1; 606 for DPA1; around 490 for DPB1. To study patterns of TCR occurrence, a later analysis re-analyzed previously published TCR beta repertoires from several hundred donors and added high-resolution HLA genotyping. A later genetic analysis used genome-wide SNP genotypes for about 65% of the 666 donors, treating that subset as a discovery cohort. HLA typing included class I and class II loci at four-digit resolution. Here is what the overall study found, with its caveats: Because counts were too low, about 18 rarely observed V segments, including chromosome 9 orphons, were left out of the earlier analysis of roughly 600 of the donors. In a later analysis, several top co-occurrence clusters were reported to appear linked to parvovirus B19, influenza, CMV and Epstein-Barr virus. A cluster of highly shared sequence variants was judged likely to be a technical artifact of the sequencing pipeline. A further reported finding was that TCR beta sequences accurately predicted the HLA-A and HLA-B alleles for most subjects in the first cohort. A later analysis found that HLA-associated TCR beta chains were more clonally expanded and had lower generation probabilities than equally common non-associated chains. Sequencing depth was assumed to be roughly uniform across donors in the presence/absence analyses, though that assumption may not hold. The cohort was sequenced for TCR beta chains only, and without alpha or paired-chain data the features that could be detected were limited. Specific HLA alleles were associated with 16,951 TCR beta sequences at a false discovery rate of 0.05 in a later analysis. When HLA alleles, especially DR and DQ, strongly co-occurred, TCR associations were difficult to assign to individual alleles. HLA typing was unavailable for some donors at each locus, so association tests used only the typed subset. The classifier was reported to diagnose cytomegalovirus status with high specificity and sensitivity in both the original and validation cohorts. An earlier analysis of 450 to 750 of the donors showed that most TCR beta V segments appeared in productive rearrangements either about 87% or about 30% of the time, which broadly matched IMGT annotations. The study listed approximately 150 TCR beta chains as associated with cytomegalovirus. In a later genetic analysis, fewer N-insertions in productive TCRs were reported among donors in an Asian-associated ancestry cluster than the roughly 710-donor mean. A later genetic analysis associated a missense DCLRE1C variant with V-gene and J-gene trimming of TCR beta chains, and an independent cohort replicated the association. Immune exposure information for the cohort was limited to CMV serostatus. In a later analysis, TCR association rates were found to vary across HLA loci, with the most associated TCRs seen for DRB1 alleles and the fewest for HLA-C alleles. It was suggested by the authors that the approach could potentially be generalized to other disease states and immunological phenotypes. Because the 87-base-pair reads could not distinguish some IMGT-functional V segments, including TRBV6-2 and TRBV6-3, those segments were excluded. In vitro tests confirmed that a few of the cytomegalovirus-associated TCR beta chains recognize cytomegalovirus antigens. Most TCR sequences were observed very rarely across donors, whereas some public TCRs were present in many individuals. Linkage disequilibrium might explain the correlated functional status among segregating V segments, but an unknown experimental factor could not be excluded. Most CMV-associated TCR beta chains appeared to be HLA-restricted in a later analysis, and the HLA associations seemed to be driven largely by CMV exposure.

Library prep was done by the immunoSEQ multiplex PCR assay. For the multiplex PCR, a mixture combining 60 forward primers for TCR Vbeta segments and 13 reverse primers for TCR Jbeta segments was used. The CDR3 region of rearranged TCR beta genes was amplified from genomic DNA with a multiplex PCR assay. The Illumina HiSeq System was used to sequence the amplified TCR beta libraries as 87-base-pair reads. The published analysis was carried out like this. In a later analysis, approximately 74 million unique TCR beta chains were counted across the roughly 700 repertoires, and around 11 million of these chains were shared by at least two donors. Raw reads were error-corrected and collapsed into unique sequences with a nearest-neighbor algorithm that merged closely related sequences to remove PCR and sequencing errors. To assign V, D and J gene segments, CDR3 sequences were aligned to IMGT reference sequences. For a sequence to be retained, a match of at least six nucleotides to both a V gene segment and a J gene segment was required. A rearrangement counted as productive if the CDR3 had no stop codons and remained in frame with V and J, and every other rearrangement counted as non-productive. CDR3 was defined according to IMGT convention as the region running from the second conserved V-encoded cysteine to the conserved J-encoded phenylalanine. Sequences without an unambiguous match to a single V gene segment were excluded from the earlier analysis of about 640 of the donors. An earlier analysis of fewer than 750 of the donors called V segments functional above 56.7% productive rearrangements and segregating when the between-donor standard deviation exceeded 5%. A statistical classification framework was built to diagnose cytomegalovirus status from the catalog of TCR beta chain sequences. In a later analysis, TCR nucleotide sequences were compared against IMGT/GENE-DB human TR gene sequences so that V and J genes could be assigned. The TCRdist pipeline was used in a later analysis to assign CDR3 sequences and most-parsimonious VDJ recombination scenarios. In a later analysis, each TCR beta chain was defined by its CDR3 amino acid sequence together with its V-gene family, and reads without a unique V-gene family were excluded. To address suspected cross-contamination and a sequencing artifact, a later analysis removed roughly 640 highly shared, low-generation-probability nucleotide sequences. In a later analysis, a clonal expansion index was calculated for each public chain from normalized within-repertoire ranks of inferred template counts. A later analysis computed generation probabilities with a VDJ recombination model fitted to out-of-frame rearrangements, and checked the results against IGoR. In a later analysis, TCR-TCR, TCR-HLA and TCR-CMV co-occurrence was scored with hypergeometric tests, and a repertoire-size bias correction was applied to TCR pairs. False discovery rates were estimated in a later analysis by permuting HLA or CMV assignments 20 times. In a later analysis, co-occurring TCRs were grouped using DBSCAN, and TCRdist sequence similarity was added for clustering within HLA-allele-positive subsets. Co-occurrence clustering excluded repertoires with fewer than 30,000 or more than 120,000 public chains, plus five with anomalous nucleotide sharing. Held by TCRdb, this immuneACCESS table contains in-frame sequences only and omits some clones. Under half of the omission traces to an unresolved V gene where checked; the cause of the rest is unknown. The V and J calls and clone size are taken from that table; D and trimming were inferred from the DNA. Counted in this sample were approximately 80,000 clones; over 70% of them appeared once. The top ten hold 20% to 25% of the sample.

The CDR3 contains 13 residues, cysteine and phenylalanine counted. CDR3 DNA only is kept here, 39 bases in frame from base 1. CDR1 and CDR2 (LNHDA, SQIVND) derive from the germline V gene (reference sequence). V has 8 bases trimmed and J has 1 base trimmed; junction bases matching no gene number 1. The cohort consisted of hundreds of healthy bone marrow donors. All cohort members were sampled while nominally healthy, although unrecorded immune exposures were likely present. The donor tested CMV seropositive and was one of the 289 seropositive cohort members. A peripheral blood sample was collected from each donor, and TCR beta sequencing was performed on peripheral blood mononuclear cells. Genomic DNA was extracted from the blood cell samples with the Qiagen DNeasy Blood Extraction Kit. Of note for this clone: Which antigen it targets is not known. No base quality information exists; no much larger clone differs at one position.

The sequence was obtained from a man aged 25-45 years in good health and CMV-seropositive. Input material: PBMCs. The chain employs TRBV19 and TRBJ1-5; the central 8 bases match TRBD1. The DNA sequence is given as TGTGCCAGTGACAGGGGAAGCAATCAGCCCCAGCATTTT. Its coded protein is CASDRGSNQPQHF. Outside the CDR3, residues come from the reference TRBV19 and TRBJ1-5 proteins, so the full variable domain is: DGGITQSPKYLFRKEGQNVTLSCEQNLNHDAMYWYRQDPGQGLRLIYYSQIVNDFQKGDIAEGYSVSREKKESFPLTVTSAQKNPTAFYLCASDRGSNQPQHFGDGTRLSIL.